The 8 T cell receptor beta chains given below trace back to one sample, sequenced in a study of blood T cell repertoires in COVID-19. Produced via immunoSEQ multiplex PCR; TCRdb's table is partial and in-frame only. This sample has 350,000 to 500,000 clones, with approximately 90% found just once. Sequencing used peripheral blood. The receptors stem from a man aged 18 to 30 with COVID-19, enrolled during active disease.

This chain links TRBV19 with TRBJ1-4; no reliable D call. The CDR3 contains 14 residues. The V and J ends lost 4 bases and 6 bases respectively, with 12 bases between them. Looked up from germline, CDR1 is LNHDA and CDR2 is SQIVND (reference sequence). The CDR3 protein is CASSTTELHEKLFF. The CDR3 nucleotides read TGTGCCAGTAGTACAACAGAGCTTCATGAAAAACTGTTTTTT.

The chain recombines TRBV10-3 with TRBJ1-6, with D uncertain. V was clipped by 2 bases and J by 7 bases, with 6 bases between them. The CDR3 extends over 13 amino acids. Germline CDR1 and CDR2: ENHRY and SYGVKD. The CDR3: CAISETVNSPLHF. The CDR3 DNA reads as TGTGCCATCAGTGAGACAGTAAATTCACCCCTCCACTTT.

The rearrangement uses TRBV11-2 and TRBJ1-2, with D unclear. Per germline, CDR1 SGHAT and CDR2 FQNNGV. The CDR3 is 15 residues long. V was cut by 0 bases and J by 0 bases, with 8 bases left in between. CDR3 coding DNA: TGTGCCAGCAGCTTAGATGCCAGAACTAACTATGGCTACACCTTC. This translates into CASSLDARTNYGYTF.

Points on this clone: Other DNA sequences of this sample code for an identical CDR3. The rearrangement links TRBV19 to TRBJ2-2; maybe TRBD1 (6 bases). CDR1 is LNHDA, CDR2 SQIVND, per germline (reference sequence). There are 15 residues in the CDR3. Between the trimmed V and J ends, which lost 1 base and 5 bases, there was a span of 11 bases. CDR3 DNA sequence: TGTGCCAGTAGTATAGGGGGGCGCGGGACCGGGGAGCTGTTTTTT. This translates into CASSIGGRGTGELFF.

The J gene is TRBJ2-7, the V gene TRBV28; 10 bases are a match to TRBD1. V trimming: 2 bases; J trimming: 3 bases; junction bases outside the gene matches: 4. This CDR3 has 15 amino acids. The germline V gene has CDR1 MDHEN and CDR2 SYDVKM. The CDR3 protein is CASSLPGQGIYEQYF. For the CDR3, the DNA is TGTGCCAGCAGTTTACCGGGACAGGGGATCTACGAGCAGTACTTC.

The chain uses TRBV5-8 and TRBJ2-7; possibly TRBD2 for D (6 bases). Trimming stripped 4 bases from V and 0 bases from J, with 14 bases between. Germline V lookup: CDR1 SGHTS, CDR2 YDEGEE. The CDR3 length is 15 residues. The CDR3 loop reads CASSPGLRISYEQYF. As DNA, the CDR3 is TGTGCCAGCAGCCCGGGACTCAGGATCTCCTACGAGCAGTACTTC.

This chain joins TRBV5-4 and TRBJ2-4, with 8 positions matching TRBD2. From germline, CDR1 is SGHNT and CDR2 YYREEE (reference sequence). V was pared by 4 bases and J by 7 bases, with 13 bases of the junction left unmatched. The CDR3 has 16 amino acids. The CDR3 DNA reads as TGTGCCAGCAGCCAAGGGGTAGCGGGGCCAGTGAACATTCAGTACTTC. Amino acids: CASSQGVAGPVNIQYF.

CDR3 DNA sequence: TGTGCCAGCAGTACTACGGGAGTCTCCTACGAGCAGTACTTC. Residues: CASSTTGVSYEQYF. This chain connects TRBV3-1 (or the pseudogene TRBV3-2) to TRBJ2-7, with D perhaps TRBD2 (6 bases). Germline V gives CDR1 LGHDT, CDR2 YNNKEL (reference sequence). V lost 6 bases to trimming and J lost 0 bases, with 12 bases between them. This CDR3 has 14 residues.